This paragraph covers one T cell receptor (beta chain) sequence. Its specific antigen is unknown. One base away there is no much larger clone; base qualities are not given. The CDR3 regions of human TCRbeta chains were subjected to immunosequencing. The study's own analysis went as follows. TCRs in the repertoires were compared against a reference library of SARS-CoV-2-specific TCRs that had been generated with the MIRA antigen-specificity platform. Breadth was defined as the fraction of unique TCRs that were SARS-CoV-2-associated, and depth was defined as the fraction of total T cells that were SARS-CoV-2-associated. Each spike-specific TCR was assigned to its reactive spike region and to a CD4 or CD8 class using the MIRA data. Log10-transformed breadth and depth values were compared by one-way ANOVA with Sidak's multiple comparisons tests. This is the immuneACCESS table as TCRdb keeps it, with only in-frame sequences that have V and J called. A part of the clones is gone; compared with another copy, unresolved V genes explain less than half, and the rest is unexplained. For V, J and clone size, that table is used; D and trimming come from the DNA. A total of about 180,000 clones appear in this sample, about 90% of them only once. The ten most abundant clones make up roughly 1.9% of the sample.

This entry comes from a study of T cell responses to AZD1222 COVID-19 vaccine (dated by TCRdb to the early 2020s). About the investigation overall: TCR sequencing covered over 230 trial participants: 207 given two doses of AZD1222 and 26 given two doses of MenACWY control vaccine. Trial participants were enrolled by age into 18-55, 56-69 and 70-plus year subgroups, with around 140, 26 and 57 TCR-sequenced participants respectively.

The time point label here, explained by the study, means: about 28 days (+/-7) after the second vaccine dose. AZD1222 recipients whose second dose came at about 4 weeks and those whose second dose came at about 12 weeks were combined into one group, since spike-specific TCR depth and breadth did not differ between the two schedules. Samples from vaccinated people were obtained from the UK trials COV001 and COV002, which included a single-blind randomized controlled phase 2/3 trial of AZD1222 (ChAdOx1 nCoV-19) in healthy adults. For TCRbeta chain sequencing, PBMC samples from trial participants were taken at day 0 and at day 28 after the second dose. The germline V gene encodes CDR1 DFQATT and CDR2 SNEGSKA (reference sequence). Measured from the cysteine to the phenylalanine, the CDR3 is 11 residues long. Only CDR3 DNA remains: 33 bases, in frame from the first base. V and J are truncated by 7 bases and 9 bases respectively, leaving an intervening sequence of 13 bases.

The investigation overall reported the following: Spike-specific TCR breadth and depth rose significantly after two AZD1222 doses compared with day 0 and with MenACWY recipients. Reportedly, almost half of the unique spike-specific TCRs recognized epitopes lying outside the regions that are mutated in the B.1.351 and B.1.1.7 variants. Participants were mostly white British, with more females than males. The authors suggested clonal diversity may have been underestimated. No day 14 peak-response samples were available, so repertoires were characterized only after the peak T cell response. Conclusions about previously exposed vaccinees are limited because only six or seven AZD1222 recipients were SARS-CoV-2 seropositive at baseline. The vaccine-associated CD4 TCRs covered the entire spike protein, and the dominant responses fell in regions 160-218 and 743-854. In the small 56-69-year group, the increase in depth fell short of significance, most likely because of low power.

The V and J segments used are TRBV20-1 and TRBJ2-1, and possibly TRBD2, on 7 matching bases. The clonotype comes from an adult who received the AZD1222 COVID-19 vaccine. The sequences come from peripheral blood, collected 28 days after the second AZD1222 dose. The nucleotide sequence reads TGCAGTGGGGGGGGCGTTTCTGAGCAGTTCTTC. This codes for CSGGGVSEQFF.